A selection of T cell receptor beta chains follows, all from one sample in a study of T cell repertoires in cytomegalovirus infection. TCRdb independently ran MiXCR on the reads; one entry per CDR3 protein. The profile shows 150,000 to 200,000 distinct CDR3 sequences, roughly 9% of them singletons. Sequences were obtained from PBMCs. The receptors stem from a human donor in good health (CMV status not recorded). Some clones in this sample may be carry-over from other donors' samples. The CDR3 runs from the conserved cysteine through the conserved F or W. Each record gives: CDR3 DNA, CDR3 protein, J gene, clone size, D gene, V gene. A D gene is named only where the DNA matches it firmly. Some rows have no size entry. The others give once, few or many, or a class for an expanded clone.

TGTGCCAGCAGTTACATACTAGCGGGAGAGTACACAGATACGCAGTATTTT | CASSYILAGEYTDTQYF | TRBJ2-3 | many | TRBD2 | TRBV6-2/TRBV6-3
TGTGCCAGCAGCCCCAGAGGGGTGGGGCTAGCGGGGGCCGGGGAGCTGTTTTTT | CASSPRGVGLAGAGELFF | TRBJ2-2 | many | TRBD2 | TRBV7-2
TGCGCCAGCAGCCAAGATATTGGGACAGGGCCCACAGATACGCAGTATTTT | CASSQDIGTGPTDTQYF | TRBJ2-3 | few | TRBD1 | TRBV4-3
TGTGCCAGCAGTTTTGGGACAGAGAACACAGATACGCAGTATTTT | CASSFGTENTDTQYF | TRBJ2-3 | many | TRBD1 | TRBV28
TGTGCCAGCAGCTCGGATACGGGCCCGAACACTGAAGCTTTCTTT | CASSSDTGPNTEAFF | TRBJ1-1 | many | . | TRBV11-3
TGTGCCAGCAGCGACGGGGACAGGAGGTACACTGAAGCTTTCTTT | CASSDGDRRYTEAFF | TRBJ1-1 | once | TRBD1 | TRBV6-5
TGTGCCAGCAGTTTGTTGGCTATGGCCGGAGCTTTCTTT | CASSLLAMAGAFF | TRBJ1-1 | many | . | TRBV12-3/TRBV12-4
TGTGCCAGCAGCTTAGGGGATTGGGGGGCCGTAAACACTGAAGCTTTCTTT | CASSLGDWGAVNTEAFF | TRBJ1-1 | . | . | TRBV7-6
TGTGCCAGCAGCTTTGTGGGGGCGCCGGAGACCCAGTACTTC | CASSFVGAPETQYF | TRBJ2-5 | . | . | TRBV7-9
TGTGCCTGGACTTGGGGAGACACTGAAGCTTTCTTT | CAWTWGDTEAFF | TRBJ1-1 | . | . | TRBV30
TGCAGCGCCGTCCTTAGCACAGATACGCAGTATTTT | CSAVLSTDTQYF | TRBJ2-3 | many | . | TRBV20-1
TGTGCCAGCAGTCCGGTGGGAGCGGGTCAGCCCCAGCATTTT | CASSPVGAGQPQHF | TRBJ1-5 | . | . | TRBV27
TGTGCCAGTAGGACTGCTCGGAACACTGAAGCTTTCTTT | CASRTARNTEAFF | TRBJ1-1 | few | . | TRBV19
TGTGCCAGCAGCCCTAGACGGGGCACAGATACGCAGTATTTT | CASSPRRGTDTQYF | TRBJ2-3 | many | . | TRBV7-2
TGTGCCAGCAGGACCCGGACAGGGGAAAGCTACGAGCAGTACTTC | CASRTRTGESYEQYF | TRBJ2-7 | many | TRBD1 | TRBV28
TGTGCCAGCAGTTCCAGCAGGGGTGGAAATCAGCCCCAGCATTTT | CASSSSRGGNQPQHF | TRBJ1-5 | many | . | TRBV12-3/TRBV12-4
TGTGCCAGCAGTTTATCCCCGACAGCTTACAATGAGCAGTTCTTC | CASSLSPTAYNEQFF | TRBJ2-1 | many | . | TRBV28
TGTGCCACCAGCAGAGTACAAGGATCTGGGGCCAACGTCCTGACTTTC | CATSRVQGSGANVLTF | TRBJ2-6 | . | . | TRBV15
TGTGCCAGCAGCCAGCCCCCCGGGGGATGGGGCTACACCTTC | CASSQPPGGWGYTF | TRBJ1-2 | few | . | TRBV14
TGTGCCAGCAGTGAGCCGGCCTCTGGAAACACCATATATTTT | CASSEPASGNTIYF | TRBJ1-3 | . | . | TRBV2
TGTGCCACCAGCAGAGATCAGGAGGGGAACACTGAAGCTTTCTTT | CATSRDQEGNTEAFF | TRBJ1-1 | many | . | TRBV15
TGCAGTGCTCGCTCCGCCAATAAGGGCCACGAGCAGTACTTC | CSARSANKGHEQYF | TRBJ2-7 | many | . | TRBV20-1
TGTGCCAGCAGCTTTAGGGGGGCAGGGGTGAGCTCCTATAATTCACCCCTCCACTTT | CASSFRGAGVSSYNSPLHF | TRBJ1-6 | few | . | TRBV7-2
TGTGCCAGCAGCTTAGGCTACGCAGGCTTGGATGAGCAGTTCTTC | CASSLGYAGLDEQFF | TRBJ2-1 | many | . | TRBV11-2
TGTGCCAGCAGTCCTCCTACGGACACGGACACCGGGGAGCTGTTTTTT | CASSPPTDTDTGELFF | TRBJ2-2 | . | . | TRBV6-6
TGTGCCAGCAGCTTAGAGGGGGGCGAATTCCACGAGCAGTACTTC | CASSLEGGEFHEQYF | TRBJ2-7 | many | . | TRBV7-2
TGTGCCATCAGCTCCTTAGTGACTGAGCAGTTCTTC | CAISSLVTEQFF | TRBJ2-1 | . | . | TRBV10-3
TGTGCCAGTAGGACACCCAATCAGCCCCAGCATTTT | CASRTPNQPQHF | TRBJ1-5 | . | . | TRBV6-2/TRBV6-3
TGTGCCAGCGGAACTAGCGGGAGTTACGAGCAGTACTTC | CASGTSGSYEQYF | TRBJ2-7 | many | TRBD2 | TRBV11-2
TGTGCCAGCAGCTTAGGCGGTGGGAACTATGGCTACACCTTC | CASSLGGGNYGYTF | TRBJ1-2 | many | . | TRBV7-9
TGTGCCAGCAGCCCCGGACTAGCGGGAGTCCGAGAGACCCAGTACTTC | CASSPGLAGVRETQYF | TRBJ2-5 | many | TRBD2 | TRBV7-2
TGTGCCAGCAGCTCGGGACGGACAGCGAACACCGGGGAGCTGTTTTTT | CASSSGRTANTGELFF | TRBJ2-2 | many | . | TRBV7-3
TGTGCCAGCAGTGTGGTCGGGGCAGCTGGAAACACCATATATTTT | CASSVVGAAGNTIYF | TRBJ1-3 | . | . | TRBV14
TGTGCCAGCAGTTCGACACTCCAGGGGACTAGGTCCTATGGCTACACCTTC | CASSSTLQGTRSYGYTF | TRBJ1-2 | . | . | TRBV6-6
TGTGCCAGCAGCGAGGGGGTTCTCCAAGAGACCCAGTACTTC | CASSEGVLQETQYF | TRBJ2-5 | few | . | TRBV7-2
TGCAGTGCCCCTTCCAGAGTAGGGACCTACGAGCAGTACTTC | CSAPSRVGTYEQYF | TRBJ2-7 | many | . | TRBV20-1
TGTGCCAGCAGCTTCTGGGTGAAATGGACGGGGAGCTCCTACAATGAGCAGTTCTTC | CASSFWVKWTGSSYNEQFF | TRBJ2-1 | . | . | TRBV7-9
TGTGCCAGCAGTTTAACTTCATGGACGGGAGAGACCCAGTACTTC | CASSLTSWTGETQYF | TRBJ2-5 | . | . | TRBV27
TGTGCCAGCAGTAGGGGACAGGGCGCGGGAGATACGCAGTATTTT | CASSRGQGAGDTQYF | TRBJ2-3 | few | TRBD1 | TRBV28